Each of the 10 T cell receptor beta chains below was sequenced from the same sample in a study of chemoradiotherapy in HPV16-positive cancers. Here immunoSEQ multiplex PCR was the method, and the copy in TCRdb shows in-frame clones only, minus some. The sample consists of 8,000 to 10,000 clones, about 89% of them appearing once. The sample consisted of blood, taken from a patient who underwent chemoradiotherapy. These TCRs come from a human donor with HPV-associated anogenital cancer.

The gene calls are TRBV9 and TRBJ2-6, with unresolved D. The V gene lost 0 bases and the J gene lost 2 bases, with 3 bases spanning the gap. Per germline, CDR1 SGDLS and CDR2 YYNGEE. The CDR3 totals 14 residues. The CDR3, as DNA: TGTGCCAGCAGCGTAGAGGCTGGGGCCAACGTCCTGACTTTC. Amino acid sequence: CASSVEAGANVLTF.

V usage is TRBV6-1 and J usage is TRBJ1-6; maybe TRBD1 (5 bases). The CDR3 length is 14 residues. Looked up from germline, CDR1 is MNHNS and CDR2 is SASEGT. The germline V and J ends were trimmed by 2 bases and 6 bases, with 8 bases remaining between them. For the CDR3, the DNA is TGTGCCAGCAGTGAACAGGGACTTAATTCACCCCTCCACTTT. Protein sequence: CASSEQGLNSPLHF.

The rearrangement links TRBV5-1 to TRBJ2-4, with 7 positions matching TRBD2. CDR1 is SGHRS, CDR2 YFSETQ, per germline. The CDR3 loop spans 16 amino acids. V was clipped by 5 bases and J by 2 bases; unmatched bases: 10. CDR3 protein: CASRAGTTPSKNIQYF. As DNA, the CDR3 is TGCGCCAGCAGAGCCGGGACTACCCCTTCCAAAAACATTCAGTACTTC. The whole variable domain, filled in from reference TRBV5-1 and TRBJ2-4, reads KAGVTQTPRYLIKTRGQQVTLSCSPISGHRSVSWYQQTPGQGLQFLFEYFSETQRNKGNFPGRFSGRQFSNSRSEMNVSTLELGDSALYLCASRAGTTPSKNIQYFGAGTRLSVL.

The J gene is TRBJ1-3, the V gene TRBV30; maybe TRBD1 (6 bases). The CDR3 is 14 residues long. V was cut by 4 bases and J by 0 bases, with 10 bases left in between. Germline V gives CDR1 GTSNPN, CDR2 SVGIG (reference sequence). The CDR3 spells CAWKRDNSGNTIYF. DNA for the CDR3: TGTGCCTGGAAAAGGGACAACTCTGGAAACACCATATATTTT.

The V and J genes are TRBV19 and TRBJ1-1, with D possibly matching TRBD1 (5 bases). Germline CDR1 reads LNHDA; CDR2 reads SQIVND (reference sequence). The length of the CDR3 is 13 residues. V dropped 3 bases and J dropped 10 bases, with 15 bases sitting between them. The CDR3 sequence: CASSIVVGDGAFF. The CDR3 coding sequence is TGTGCCAGTAGTATTGTTGTGGGGGATGGAGCTTTCTTT.

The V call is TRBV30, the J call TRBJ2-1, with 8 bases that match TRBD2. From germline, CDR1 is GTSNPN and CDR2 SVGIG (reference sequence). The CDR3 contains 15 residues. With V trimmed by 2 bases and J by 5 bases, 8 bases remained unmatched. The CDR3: CAWSLGSGANNEQFF. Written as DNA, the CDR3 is TGTGCCTGGAGTCTAGGTAGCGGGGCGAACAATGAGCAGTTCTTC.

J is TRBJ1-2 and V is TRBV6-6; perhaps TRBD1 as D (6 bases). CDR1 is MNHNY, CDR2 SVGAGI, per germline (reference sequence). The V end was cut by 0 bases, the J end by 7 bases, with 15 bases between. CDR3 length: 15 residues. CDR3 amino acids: CASSYSRGITSGYTF. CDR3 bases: TGTGCCAGCAGTTACTCCAGGGGTATTACGAGTGGCTACACCTTC.

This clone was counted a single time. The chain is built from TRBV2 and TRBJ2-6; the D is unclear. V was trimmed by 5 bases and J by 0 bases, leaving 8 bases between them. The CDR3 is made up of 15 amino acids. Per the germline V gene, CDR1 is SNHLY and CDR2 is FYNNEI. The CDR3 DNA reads TGTGCCAGCAGTCCCCTCAGCTCTGGGGCCAACGTCCTGACTTTC. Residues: CASSPLSSGANVLTF.

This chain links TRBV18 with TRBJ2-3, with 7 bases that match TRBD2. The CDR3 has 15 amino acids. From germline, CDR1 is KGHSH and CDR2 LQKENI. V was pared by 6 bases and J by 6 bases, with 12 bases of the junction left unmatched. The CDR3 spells CASSTSVGPGDTQYF. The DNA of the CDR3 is TGTGCCAGCTCCACTAGCGTCGGCCCTGGGGATACGCAGTATTTT.

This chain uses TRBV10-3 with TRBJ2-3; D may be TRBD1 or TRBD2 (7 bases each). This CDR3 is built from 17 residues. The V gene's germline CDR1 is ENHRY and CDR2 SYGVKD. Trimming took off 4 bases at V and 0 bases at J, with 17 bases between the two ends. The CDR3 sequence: CAISGAGGASSTDTQYF. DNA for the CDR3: TGTGCCATCAGTGGGGCAGGGGGGGCCTCAAGCACAGATACGCAGTATTTT.